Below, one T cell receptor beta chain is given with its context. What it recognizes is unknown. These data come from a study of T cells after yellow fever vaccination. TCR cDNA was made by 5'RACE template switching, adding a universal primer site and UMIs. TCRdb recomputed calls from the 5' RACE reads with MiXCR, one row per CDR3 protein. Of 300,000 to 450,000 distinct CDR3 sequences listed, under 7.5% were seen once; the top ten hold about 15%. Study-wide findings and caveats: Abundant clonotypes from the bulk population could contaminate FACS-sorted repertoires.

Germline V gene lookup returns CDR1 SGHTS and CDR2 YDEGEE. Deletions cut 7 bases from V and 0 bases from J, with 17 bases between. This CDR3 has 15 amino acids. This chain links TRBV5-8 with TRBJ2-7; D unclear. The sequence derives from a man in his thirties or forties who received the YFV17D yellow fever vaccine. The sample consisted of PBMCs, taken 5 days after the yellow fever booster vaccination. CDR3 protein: CASGLSPLFSYEQYF. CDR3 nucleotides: TGTGCCAGCGGCCTCAGTCCCCTCTTCTCCTACGAGCAGTACTTC.